This TCR beta chain was sequenced for a study of blood T cell repertoires in COVID-19. Study in general: Sites in the United States, Italy and Spain provided acute and convalescent COVID-19 samples. Nucleic acid was either cDNA or gDNA, and it came from T cells, B-cell-depleted T cells, or PBMCs.

As handled by the study authors: The assay estimated nucleated cells by amplifying reference gene primers. TCRdb's copy holds only in-frame clones and misses some; the assay was immunoSEQ multiplex PCR. That table supplies the V and J calls and clone size; D and trimming were determined from the DNA. The data contain over 250,000 clones, around 85% of them singletons. The CDR3 covers 13 residues. With 5 bases removed from V and 7 bases from J, the gap between germline ends came to 12 bases. From germline, CDR1 is SGHTA and CDR2 FQGNSA. This sequence originates from a woman in her 70s with acute or convalescent COVID-19. The genes are TRBV7-2 and TRBJ1-5; D uncertain. What was sequenced was peripheral blood. The CDR3 DNA is TGTGCCAGCAGCATGGTCGGGGTACAGCCCCAGCATTTT. This translates into CASSMVGVQPQHF.